This entry concerns a single TCR beta chain. It has no known antigen specificity. No per-base quality is available; no much larger clone lies one base away. The germline V gene (reference sequence) provides CDR1 LNHDA and CDR2 SQIVND. From the cysteine through the phenylalanine, the CDR3 covers 15 amino acids. CDR3 DNA is the only sequence kept; it has 45 bases, read in frame from the first base. Deletion took 5 bases off V and 0 bases off J, with a span of 13 bases between the germline ends. The data are from a study of blood T cell repertoires in COVID-19 (dated by TCRdb to the early 2020s). Some background on the complete study: The collaborator samples originated in the United States, Italy and Spain and spanned the acute and convalescent phases of COVID-19. The sample metadata nearly always contained a de-identified subject ID, COVID-19 status, age in years and sex. The prospective study material was composed of cDNA or gDNA derived from T cells, B-cell-depleted T cells, or PBMCs. The dataset comprised deeply sampled blood TCRbeta repertoires from subjects exposed to, actively infected with, or recovered from COVID-19. A freely available public database, intended as a resource for researchers studying the immune response to SARS-CoV-2, is where the repertoires were released. Samples came from the ongoing ImmuneRACE study (first 160 participants) plus 1,254 subjects from 6 global collaborators. Where available, HLA class I and class II types were obtained from metadata supplied by the sample provider rather than from assay-based typing.

The immunoSEQ Assay, a bias-controlled multiplex PCR, was used to amplify TCRbeta CDR3 regions from genomic DNA. From the authors' description of their analysis: Nucleated cell counts per sample were estimated from amplification of reference gene primers within the assay. Sequence reads were collapsed and filtered to measure the absolute abundance of every unique TCRbeta CDR3 rearrangement. For each sample, productive Simpson clonality was calculated by taking the square root of Simpson's diversity index across productive rearrangements. In TCRdb, the immuneACCESS table is reduced to in-frame sequences with V and J assigned. These tables do not hold every clone; where another copy was compared, an unresolved V gene accounts for under half, and the others remain unexplained. The D gene and trimming were derived from the DNA, and the V and J assignments and clone size from that table. Counted in this sample were 170,000 or so clones; more than 85% of them appeared once. The ten biggest clones cover roughly 0.57% of the sample.

One collaborating source in Seattle enrolled patients while the patients were actively infected and followed the patients over time throughout the course of disease. The collaborating institutions used their own protocols to collect whole blood in K2EDTA tubes. For TCRbeta analysis, collaborators shipped samples in one of three forms: frozen whole blood, isolated PBMCs, or DNA extracted from either of those sample types. The study at large found these results: The amount of clinical and demographic metadata varied by source and participant and was provided uncurated.

Sample: peripheral blood. Recombination connected TRBV19 to TRBJ1-2, with a tentative D gene TRBD1 over 6 matching bases. The TCR comes from a man aged 55 to 69 with COVID-19, enrolled during active disease. The DNA is TGTGCCAGTAGTCTCCGGGACACCGCTAACTATGGCTACACCTTC. It translates as CASSLRDTANYGYTF.